The T cell receptor (beta chain) under discussion was sequenced for a study of shared clonotypes between healthy human individuals. Original processing notes: For the immunoSEQ data, sequences were junction-only without quality scores, so filtering differed. Clones were read by immunoSEQ multiplex PCR, and TCRdb kept only the in-frame ones, dropping some. V and J calls and clone size are copied from that table; D and trimming were computed from the DNA. The sample has around 500,000 clones, around four fifths seen once; the top ten hold around 12%. The clonotype originates from a woman aged 35 to 49 in good health. Some clones in this sample may be carry-over from other donors' samples. The sample comprised PBMCs.

CDR3 DNA: TGTGCCAGCAGTGAGCCAGCGGGAGGGGTAGAGACCCAGTACTTC. Translated: CASSEPAGGVETQYF. This rearrangement joins TRBV2 to TRBJ2-5; 10 bases match TRBD2. This CDR3 spans 15 amino acids. The germline CDR1 and CDR2 sequences are SNHLY and FYNNEI. V lost 3 bases and J lost 4; bases outside the gene matches: 5.